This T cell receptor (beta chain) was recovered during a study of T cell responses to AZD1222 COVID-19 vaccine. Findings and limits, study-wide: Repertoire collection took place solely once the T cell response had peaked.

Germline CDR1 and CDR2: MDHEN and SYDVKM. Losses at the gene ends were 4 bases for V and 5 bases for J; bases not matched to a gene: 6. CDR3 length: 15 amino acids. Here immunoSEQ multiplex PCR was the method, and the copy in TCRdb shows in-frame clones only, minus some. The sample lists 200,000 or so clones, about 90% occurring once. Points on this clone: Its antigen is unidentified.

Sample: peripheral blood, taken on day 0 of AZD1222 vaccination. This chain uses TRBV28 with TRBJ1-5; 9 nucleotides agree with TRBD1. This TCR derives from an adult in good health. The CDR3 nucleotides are TGTGCCAGCAGTTCGTCGACAGGGGGTCATCAGCCCCAGCATTTT. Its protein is CASSSSTGGHQPQHF.